The sequence of this TCR beta chain was determined in a study of shared clonotypes between healthy human individuals. Whole-study context: Donors had three CD4 naive, three CD4 memory, two CD8 naive and one CD8 memory plate apiece.

TCRdb's table, derived via immunoSEQ multiplex PCR, lists solely in-frame clones and lacks some. The data show roughly 500,000 clones, about 95% seen once. CDR3 length: 17 residues. Germline values: CDR1 SGHTA, CDR2 FQGNSA. V was trimmed by 0 bases and J by 2 bases, leaving 15 bases between them. Study results and limitations: Non-shared clonotypes had lower generation probabilities than those shared by all four donors.

For this clone: No antigen is known for it.

The chain joins TRBV7-2 to TRBJ2-3, with D tentatively TRBD1 or TRBD2 (5 bases each). The origin of this receptor is a woman in her 30s in good health. The sample taken for sequencing was naive CD4+ T cells sorted from blood. Subset reported: CD45RA+ positively selected. CDR3 sequence: CASSLAGPGRNTDTQYF. CDR3 sequence (DNA): TGTGCCAGCAGCTTAGCGGGGCCGGGAAGAAACACAGATACGCAGTATTTT.